The present T cell receptor beta chain was sequenced within a study of siplizumab effects on memory and regulatory T cells. The data were produced by immunoSEQ multiplex PCR, yet TCRdb's version contains in-frame clones alone and is incomplete. The table shows approximately 94,000 clones, with more than 85% occurring only once. Sequencing used CD4+ T cells sorted from blood. The TCR sequence derives from a human donor in good health.

The CDR3 protein is CASSLPTNTEAFF. The CDR3 DNA is TGTGCCAGCAGCCTGCCGACCAACACTGAAGCTTTCTTT. The chain joins TRBV7-9 to TRBJ1-1; D is unresolved. Per the germline V gene, CDR1 is SEHNR and CDR2 is FQNEAQ (reference sequence). This CDR3 spans 13 amino acids. V lost 5 bases and J 2 bases, leaving 9 bases between the germline ends. The full variable domain, in which reference TRBV7-9 and TRBJ1-1 provide the parts outside the CDR3, is DTGVSQNPRHKITKRGQNVTFRCDPISEHNRLYWYRQTLGQGPEFLTYFQNEAQLEKSRLLSDRFSAERPKGSFSTLEIQRTEQGDSAMYLCASSLPTNTEAFFGQGTRLTVV.